This TCR beta chain was observed in a study of control samples from healthy donors and cancer patients. The protocol was immunoSEQ multiplex PCR, while the TCRdb copy is restricted to in-frame clones and leaves out a portion. The sample records under 200,000 clones, roughly 94% being singletons. The CDR3 has 14 amino acids. Trimming took off 2 bases at V and 0 bases at J, with 6 bases between the two ends. Germline V lookup: CDR1 KGHSH, CDR2 LQKENI. The sequenced sample was blood. The genes are TRBV18 and TRBJ2-3; unclear D gene. The sequence was collected from a woman aged 35 to 49 in good health. CDR3 sequence (DNA): TGTGCCAGCTCACCAGTGTCTAGCACAGATACGCAGTATTTT. The encoded protein is CASSPVSSTDTQYF.